These 30 T cell receptor beta chains originate from one sample sequenced in a study of OX40 agonist ivuxolimab in advanced cancers. Data came from immunoSEQ multiplex PCR; TCRdb stores just in-frame clones and leaves some out. The sample has approximately 58,000 clones, 75% to 90% seen once. This sample comprised CD4+ or CD8+ T cells sorted from blood, obtained in a trial of the OX40 agonist ivuxolimab. The receptors here all came from an adult with an advanced solid tumor such as melanoma, head and neck, liver or kidney cancer.

The J gene is TRBJ2-7, the V gene TRBV11-1, with D perhaps TRBD2 (6 bases). Germline V gives CDR1 SGHAT, CDR2 FQDESV (reference sequence). The CDR3 is 14 amino acids. V lost 4 bases, J lost 5 bases, and 15 bases lay in between. CDR3 sequence reads: CASSSRGKGNEQYF. The CDR3 DNA reads as TGTGCCAGCAGCTCCCGGGGGAAAGGCAACGAGCAGTACTTC. Full variable domain (remainder filled in from reference TRBV11-1 and TRBJ2-7): EAEVAQSPRYKITEKSQAVAFWCDPISGHATLYWYRQILGQGPELLVQFQDESVVDDSQLPKDRFSAERLKGVDSTLKIQPAELGDSAMYLCASSSRGKGNEQYFGPGTRLTVT.

The gene calls are TRBV7-9 and TRBJ2-2; 11 bases line up with TRBD2. CDR3 length: 18 amino acids. Trimming cost V 5 bases and J 3 bases; bases outside gene matches: 11. Germline-derived CDR1 and CDR2 are SEHNR and FQNEAQ (reference sequence). CDR3 in amino acids: CASSPSRLAGTYTGELFF. The CDR3 DNA sequence: TGTGCCAGCAGCCCTAGCCGACTAGCGGGAACGTACACCGGGGAGCTGTTTTTT.

The chain joins TRBV6-5 to TRBJ2-6; D gene unclear. Trimming took off 4 bases at V and 0 bases at J, with 10 bases between the two ends. The CDR3 length is 16 residues. Germline V CDR1 and CDR2: MNHEY, SVGAGI. For the CDR3, the DNA is TGTGCCAGCAGTTGGGGTCAATCCTCTGGGGCCAACGTCCTGACTTTC. It is translated as CASSWGQSSGANVLTF.

The chain recombines TRBV7-2 with TRBJ1-5; no clear D. The CDR3 runs 14 residues. The germline gives CDR1 SGHTA, CDR2 FQGNSA. The V and J ends lost 5 bases and 4 bases respectively, with 12 bases between them. CDR3 bases: TGTGCCAGCAGCGACCAGGTATCAAATCAGCCCCAGCATTTT. Translated: CASSDQVSNQPQHF.

The V call is TRBV6-7, the J call TRBJ2-3; TRBD2 matches at 11 bases. TRBV6-7 is an open reading frame whose function is uncertain. V was pared by 9 bases and J by 5 bases, with 7 bases of the junction left unmatched. The length of the CDR3 is 14 residues. The CDR3 DNA reads TGTGCCAGTAGACTAGCGGGGACGGGAGATACGCAGTATTTT. As protein: CASRLAGTGDTQYF.

V and J are TRBV5-3 and TRBJ2-2; D may be TRBD2 (6 bases). TRBV5-3 is annotated as an ORF whose role is uncertain. Trimming pared 8 bases from V and 3 bases from J, leaving 14 bases between. There are 14 residues in the CDR3. This chain's CDR3 is CASSWDLYTGELFF. Here the CDR3 DNA reads TGTGCCAGCAGTTGGGACTTATACACCGGGGAGCTGTTTTTT.

The V gene is TRBV5-1, the J gene TRBJ1-3; D is uncertain. This CDR3 is 13 amino acids long. V was cut by 3 bases and J by 3 bases, with 7 bases left in between. Looked up from germline, CDR1 is SGHRS and CDR2 is YFSETQ. CDR3 region: CASSSDSGNTIYF. CDR3 DNA: TGCGCCAGCAGCTCGGATAGTGGAAACACCATATATTTT.

The CDR3: CASSNGLTRLEQYF. CDR3 coding DNA: TGCGCCAGCAGCAACGGACTAACCCGCCTCGAGCAGTACTTC. J is TRBJ2-7 and V is TRBV5-1; D is perhaps TRBD2 (6 bases). The CDR3 consists of 14 residues. Trimming stripped 4 bases from V and 6 bases from J, with 17 bases between. Germline V gene sequence: CDR1 SGHRS, CDR2 YFSETQ.

The J gene is TRBJ2-6, the V gene TRBV5-1; no definite D call. The V end lost 5 bases, the J end lost 0 bases, and 6 bases lay between the germline ends. Germline V gene lookup returns CDR1 SGHRS and CDR2 YFSETQ. The CDR3 has 14 amino acids. This CDR3 reads CASRTSSGANVLTF. Written as DNA, the CDR3 is TGCGCCAGCAGGACGAGCTCTGGGGCCAACGTCCTGACTTTC. The whole variable domain, remainder taken from reference TRBV5-1 and TRBJ2-6, is KAGVTQTPRYLIKTRGQQVTLSCSPISGHRSVSWYQQTPGQGLQFLFEYFSETQRNKGNFPGRFSGRQFSNSRSEMNVSTLELGDSALYLCASRTSSGANVLTFGAGSRLTVL.

V and J are TRBV5-4 and TRBJ2-3, with D perhaps TRBD1 (5 bases). The CDR3 spans 15 residues. From germline, CDR1 is SGHNT and CDR2 YYREEE (reference sequence). V was trimmed by 0 bases and J by 0 bases, leaving 8 bases between them. CDR3 protein: CASSLGTPSTDTQYF. The CDR3 DNA sequence: TGTGCCAGCAGCTTGGGGACACCTAGCACAGATACGCAGTATTTT.

The chain links TRBV9 to TRBJ2-3; 7 bases match TRBD2. Unmatched junction bases numbered 2, after V lost 4 bases and J lost 0 bases. In germline, CDR1 is SGDLS, CDR2 YYNGEE. The CDR3 is 14 amino acids. The CDR3 region is CASSPSGSTDTQYF. The CDR3 nucleotides are TGTGCCAGCAGCCCTAGCGGTAGCACAGATACGCAGTATTTT.

The gene calls are TRBV6-1 and TRBJ2-7; the match to TRBD1 covers 11 bases. CDR1 and CDR2 (germline): MNHNS, SASEGT. The CDR3 length is 14 residues. V lost 7 bases and J lost 7; bases outside the gene matches: 9. The CDR3 here is CASMGTGGLWEQYF. The CDR3 DNA reads TGTGCCAGCATGGGGACAGGGGGGCTTTGGGAGCAGTACTTC.

The chain carries TRBV11-3 and TRBJ2-3; 8 nucleotides line up with TRBD1. This CDR3 is 15 amino acids long. Germline CDR1 is SGHNT and CDR2 is YENEEA. The V gene end was trimmed by 6 bases and the J gene end by 2 bases; junction bases not matched to a gene: 7. For the CDR3, the DNA is TGTGCCAGCAGTTTAACAGGGGGTTTCACAGATACGCAGTATTTT. Translating gives CASSLTGGFTDTQYF.

The chain uses TRBV5-4 and TRBJ2-5; D may be TRBD1 or TRBD2 (5 bases each). The CDR3 covers 13 residues. Germline CDR1 SGHNT, CDR2 YYREEE (reference sequence). V lost 6 bases and J 2 bases, leaving 11 bases between the germline ends. DNA of the CDR3: TGTGCCAGCAAACGAGGGGAACAAGAGACCCAGTACTTC. Encoded protein: CASKRGEQETQYF.

Remarks on this clone: Other DNA sequences of this sample code for an identical CDR3. The J gene is TRBJ1-2, the V gene TRBV5-6, with D perhaps matching TRBD1 (5 bases). The V gene's germline CDR1 is SGHDT and CDR2 YYEEEE. The V end lost 8 bases, the J end lost 4 bases, and 21 bases lay between the germline ends. CDR3 length: 15 residues. CDR3 bases: TGTGCCAGTAGCCGACCAAATGTCCAGGGCTATGGCTACACCTTC. Protein product: CASSRPNVQGYGYTF.

This chain uses TRBV7-2 with TRBJ2-5; D gene ambiguous. The CDR3 sequence is 13 residues long. The germline V gene encodes CDR1 SGHTA and CDR2 FQGNSA. V was cut by 5 bases and J by 3 bases, with 10 bases left in between. DNA of the CDR3: TGTGCCAGCAGCCGCTCAGTGGAAGAGACCCAGTACTTC. This translates into CASSRSVEETQYF.

This chain uses TRBV15 with TRBJ2-3; 9 bases are a match to TRBD2. CDR1 and CDR2 from the germline V gene are LNHNV and YYDKDF (reference sequence). V lost 5 bases and J lost 4; bases outside the gene matches: 10. CDR3 length equals 16 residues. The CDR3 DNA reads as TGTGCCACCAGCGACACGATTAGCGGGAGCCCAGATACGCAGTATTTT. This encodes CATSDTISGSPDTQYF.

The chain is built from TRBV27 and TRBJ2-5; the D is unclear. There are 14 residues in the CDR3. Germline V CDR1 and CDR2: MNHEY, SMNVEV (reference sequence). Trimming took 5 bases from V and 4 from J, leaving 14 bases between them. DNA for the CDR3: TGTGCCAGCAGTCCTAGGACCGGCAGAGAGACCCAGTACTTC. It encodes CASSPRTGRETQYF.

This clone was counted only a few times. V and J are TRBV4-3 and TRBJ1-5; D unclear. Germline CDR1 and CDR2: LGHNA and YSLEER. This CDR3 region has 13 residues. V shed 1 base and J shed 4 bases, with 5 bases lying between them. The CDR3 DNA reads as TGCGCCAGCAGCCAAGCTTCGAATCAGCCCCAGCATTTT. Its translation: CASSQASNQPQHF.

The V gene is TRBV13, the J gene TRBJ1-2; D might be TRBD1 (5 bases). The V end lost 6 bases, the J end lost 9 bases, and 20 bases lay between the germline ends. CDR1 and CDR2 from the germline V gene are PRHDT and FYEKMQ (reference sequence). The CDR3 has 14 residues. The CDR3 sequence is CASRTSLLGASYTF. CDR3 bases: TGTGCCAGCAGAACCTCCCTCCTCGGGGCGAGCTACACCTTC. The full variable domain, in which reference TRBV13 and TRBJ1-2 provide the parts outside the CDR3, is AAGVIQSPRHLIKEKRETATLKCYPIPRHDTVYWYQQGPGQDPQFLISFYEKMQSDKGSIPDRFSAQQFSDYHSELNMSSLELGDSALYFCASRTSLLGASYTFGSGTRLTVV.

The chain combines TRBV18 with TRBJ1-4; 8 bases match TRBD1. The germline CDR1 and CDR2 sequences are KGHSH and LQKENI. The V segment lost 3 bases and the J segment 7 bases; nucleotides outside the gene matches: 4. The CDR3 is made up of 14 amino acids. CDR3 sequence (DNA): TGTGCCAGCTCACCGGACAGGGACGGTGAAAAACTGTTTTTT. This translates into CASSPDRDGEKLFF.

The chain carries TRBV28 and TRBJ1-4, with D perhaps TRBD1 (5 bases). The germline V and J ends were trimmed by 6 bases and 3 bases, with 11 bases remaining between them. The CDR3 is made up of 14 amino acids. CDR1 is MDHEN, CDR2 SYDVKM, per germline. The CDR3 sequence is CASRPGIANEKLFF. CDR3 nucleotides: TGTGCCAGCAGACCAGGGATCGCTAATGAAAAACTGTTTTTT.

This rearrangement joins TRBV28 to TRBJ1-2; D remains ambiguous. The ends were cut back, 7 bases at V and 7 bases at J, with 19 bases in the middle. This CDR3 spans 14 amino acids. Germline assignment: CDR1 MDHEN and CDR2 SYDVKM. The CDR3: CASIGRGVRSGYTF. The CDR3 DNA sequence: TGTGCCAGCATTGGACGTGGGGTCCGATCTGGCTACACCTTC.

V gene TRBV4-3 combines with J gene TRBJ2-3, with TRBD2 matching over 13 bases. V lost 1 base to trimming and J lost 9 bases; unmatched junction nucleotides: 7. The CDR3 is made up of 16 amino acids. The germline V gene has CDR1 LGHNA and CDR2 YSLEER. The CDR3 protein is CASSQGVGTSGITQYF. The DNA for the CDR3 is TGCGCCAGCAGCCAAGGTGTCGGGACTAGCGGGATCACGCAGTATTTT.

The chain joins TRBV10-3 to TRBJ2-5; 8 bases fit TRBD2. From germline, CDR1 is ENHRY and CDR2 SYGVKD. The CDR3 has 17 residues. J was trimmed by 5 bases and V by 3 bases; bases with no gene match: 14. The CDR3 spells CAISDSSGTSRRETQYF. The CDR3 coding sequence is TGTGCCATCAGTGACTCTTCCGGGACTAGTCGGCGGGAGACCCAGTACTTC.

The rearrangement joins TRBV5-1 to TRBJ2-6; D perhaps matches TRBD1 (5 bases). The germline V and J ends were trimmed by 6 bases and 2 bases, with 9 bases remaining between them. The CDR3 runs 14 residues. CDR1 is SGHRS and CDR2 is YFSETQ in the germline V gene. CDR3 sequence (DNA): TGCGCCAGCACCCTGGGGCCTGGGGCCAACGTCCTGACTTTC. Translation: CASTLGPGANVLTF. The variable domain in full, completed from reference TRBV5-1 and TRBJ2-6, reads KAGVTQTPRYLIKTRGQQVTLSCSPISGHRSVSWYQQTPGQGLQFLFEYFSETQRNKGNFPGRFSGRQFSNSRSEMNVSTLELGDSALYLCASTLGPGANVLTFGAGSRLTVL.

The chain links TRBV18 to TRBJ2-1; 10 nucleotides match TRBD2. The V segment lost 6 bases and the J segment 1 base; nucleotides outside the gene matches: 6. Per germline, CDR1 KGHSH and CDR2 LQKENI. This CDR3 has 16 residues. The CDR3 spells CASSLETSGSYNEQFF. The CDR3 DNA is TGTGCCAGCTCCCTTGAGACTAGCGGGTCCTACAATGAGCAGTTCTTC.

Comment on this clone: An end of the junction does not agree with germline; a read error may underlie this. J is TRBJ2-7 and V is TRBV5-3, with TRBD2 identical over 7 bases. TRBV5-3 is placed among ORFs of uncertain function. CDR3 length: 15 residues. This chain's CDR3 is CASSFGAGVAYEQYF. The CDR3 region has the DNA TGTGCCAGCAGCTTCGGGGCGGGAGTGGCCTACGAGCAGTACTTC.

The chain is built from TRBV5-6 and TRBJ1-2; 11 bases match TRBD1. CDR1 SGHDT and CDR2 YYEEEE come from the germline V gene. V was pared by 4 bases and J by 3 bases, with 8 bases of the junction left unmatched. This CDR3 has 16 residues. The CDR3 loop is CASSEGQGDLDYGYTF. CDR3 DNA sequence: TGTGCCAGCAGCGAGGGACAGGGGGACTTGGACTATGGCTACACCTTC.

The chain carries TRBV9 and TRBJ2-1; TRBD2 matches 16 bases. Germline lookup yields CDR1 SGDLS and CDR2 YYNGEE. The CDR3 is made up of 18 amino acids. With 6 bases clipped from V and 7 bases from J, the junction kept 13 bases outside the gene matches. The CDR3, as DNA: TGTGCCAGCAACCGCCCGGGACTAGCGGGAGGGTGGGGGAATGAGCAGTTCTTC. This encodes CASNRPGLAGGWGNEQFF. Supplemented by reference TRBV9 and TRBJ2-1, the full variable domain reads DSGVTQTPKHLITATGQRVTLRCSPRSGDLSVYWYQQSLDQGLQFLIQYYNGEERAKGNILERFSAQQFPDLHSELNLSSLELGDSALYFCASNRPGLAGGWGNEQFFGPGTRLTVL.